Listed below are T cell receptor beta chains from one sample, sequenced in a study of shared clonotypes between healthy human individuals. Data came from immunoSEQ multiplex PCR; TCRdb stores just in-frame clones and leaves some out. Here the sample spans roughly 1,100,000 clones, approximately 68% being singletons. Material: memory CD4+ T cells sorted from blood. These receptors were collected from a man younger than 35 in good health. Each CDR3 is given with its conserved first and last residue. The D gene is left open where the match is weak. The listing skips clone size in some rows; elsewhere it reads once, few, many or a size class.

TRBV7-2	TRBJ1-1	.	.	CASSLVTVVTEAFF	TGTGCCAGCAGCTTAGTGACAGTAGTAACTGAAGCTTTCTTT
TRBV2	TRBJ2-5	.	few	CASSESTVQETQYF	TGTGCCAGCAGTGAGTCGACAGTTCAAGAGACCCAGTACTTC
TRBV11-2	TRBJ1-6	.	once	CASSPGVTYNSPLHF	TGTGCCAGCAGCCCGGGTGTGACCTATAATTCACCCCTCCACTTT
TRBV10-3	TRBJ1-2	.	.	CAISGDGAGYTF	TGTGCCATCAGTGGAGATGGGGCTGGCTACACCTTC
TRBV5-6	TRBJ1-2	TRBD1	.	CASSLGGTATNYGYTF	TGTGCCAGCAGCTTGGGAGGGACAGCTACGAACTATGGCTACACCTTC
TRBV5-6	TRBJ2-7	TRBD2	few	CASSGITVGLAYEQYF	TGTGCCAGCAGCGGGATAACAGTCGGACTAGCCTACGAGCAGTACTTC
TRBV28	TRBJ2-5	.	once	CASSPGQIIEMYF	TGTGCCAGCAGTCCGGGACAAATAATCGAGATGTACTTC
TRBV6-1	TRBJ1-2	.	.	CASSEKGFSSYGYTF	TGTGCCAGCAGTGAAAAGGGGTTCTCTAGCTATGGCTACACCTTC
TRBV29-1	TRBJ1-2	.	.	CSVEQGTVLLGYTF	TGCAGCGTTGAACAGGGCACAGTACTCTTGGGCTACACCTTC
TRBV11-3	TRBJ1-3	TRBD1	.	CASSLCDRGNTIYF	TGTGCCAGCAGCTTATGCGACAGGGGGAACACCATATATTTT
TRBV10-3	TRBJ2-5	.	.	CAISVRLQETQYF	TGTGCCATCAGTGTGAGGCTCCAAGAGACCCAGTACTTC
TRBV6-5	TRBJ2-7	.	few	CASGSEVSYEQYF	TGTGCCAGCGGCTCGGAGGTCTCCTACGAGCAGTACTTC
TRBV2	TRBJ2-2	.	once	CASSAQRRGELFF	TGTGCCAGCAGTGCTCAAAGAAGGGGGGAGCTGTTTTTT